These T cell receptor beta chains were read from a single sample in a study of OX40 agonist ivuxolimab in advanced cancers. Sequencing used immunoSEQ multiplex PCR; TCRdb keeps in-frame clones, though not all of them. This repertoire shows some 40,000 clones, roughly 89% found once; its top ten account for less than 0.65%. This specimen consisted of CD4+ or CD8+ T cells sorted from blood, obtained in a trial of the OX40 agonist ivuxolimab. The receptors shown here come from an adult with an advanced solid tumor such as melanoma, head and neck, liver or kidney cancer. Each CDR3 is given with its conserved first and last residue. D genes are given only for firm matches. Size tells how often a clone was seen (once, few, many) or the class of an expanded clone, and some rows leave it out.

>TRBD1|.|TRBJ1-5|TRBV5-4
TGTGCCAGCAGCTTGGATGCAGGGGGTTACGAACCCCAGCATTTT
CASSLDAGGYEPQHF
>TRBD2|.|TRBJ2-3|TRBV7-9
TGTGCCAGCAGCCCTGGGGTAGCGGGGGGCACAGATACGCAGTATTTT
CASSPGVAGGTDTQYF
>.|.|TRBJ1-2|TRBV2
TGTGCCAGCCAGAGGACAAGGGATGGGAGGGGTGGCTACACCTTC
CASQRTRDGRGGYTF
>TRBD2|.|TRBJ2-1|TRBV5-5
TGTGCCAGCAGCCGGGAGCGGGGGCCCGACAATGAGCAGTTCTTC
CASSRERGPDNEQFF
>TRBD2|.|TRBJ2-1|TRBV4-3
TGCGCCAGCAGCCAGGGACTAGTACGCAATGAGCAGTTCTTC
CASSQGLVRNEQFF
>TRBD1|.|TRBJ2-2|TRBV25-1
TGTGCCAGCACCGAAAGGGGGCCGCACACCGGGGAGCTGTTTTTT
CASTERGPHTGELFF
>.|.|TRBJ2-3|TRBV11-3
TGTGCCAGCAGCCTCGAGGCAGTAGGTACGCAGTATTTT
CASSLEAVGTQYF
>.|.|TRBJ1-5|TRBV7-8
TGTGCCAGCAGCCCAGGGTGGGGCAGGGGCCAGCCCCAGCATTTT
CASSPGWGRGQPQHF
>.|.|TRBJ1-1|TRBV7-8
TGTGCCAGCAGCTTCCGGGCCCTCGCAGGAAACACTGAAGCTTTCTTT
CASSFRALAGNTEAFF
>.|.|TRBJ2-5|TRBV5-1
TGCGCCAGCAGTGCGACGAAGGGGGGGACGGAGACCCAGTACTTC
CASSATKGGTETQYF
>.|few|TRBJ2-7|TRBV5-6
TGTGCCAGCAGCTTGCCCGGGGACATAGTCTCCGGGCAGTACTTC
CASSLPGDIVSGQYF
>TRBD2|few|TRBJ2-7|TRBV6-5
TGTGCCAGCAGAAGAAGCGGGGAAAGCTCCTACGAGCAGTACTTC
CASRRSGESSYEQYF
>TRBD1|.|TRBJ1-1|TRBV7-9
TGTGCCGCCCGGGGAAAGGGGGCCGGGAACACTGAAGCTTTCTTT
CAARGKGAGNTEAFF
>TRBD1|.|TRBJ2-5|TRBV14
TGTGCCAGCAGCCGAAGCTACAGGGGGTACCAAGAGACCCAGTACTTC
CASSRSYRGYQETQYF
>TRBD1|.|TRBJ1-5|TRBV27
TGTGCCAGCAGTTTAGGTCAGGGGGCTAGCAATCAGCCCCAGCATTTT
CASSLGQGASNQPQHF
>.|.|TRBJ1-1|TRBV7-3
TGTGCCAGCAGCCGGCAGATGAACACTGAAGCTTTCTTT
CASSRQMNTEAFF
>TRBD1|.|TRBJ1-4|TRBV6-1
TGTGCCAGCAGTGAAGGTGGGACAGCGGGCGAAAAACTGTTTTTT
CASSEGGTAGEKLFF
>.|.|TRBJ1-1|TRBV5-5
TGTGCCAGCAGCTTGGTGGCAGGGTCGGTGGACACTGAAGCTTTCTTT
CASSLVAGSVDTEAFF
>.|.|TRBJ1-2|TRBV12-5
TGTGCTAGTGGTTTTGATTGGGGGCCTAACTATGGCTACACCTTC
CASGFDWGPNYGYTF
>.|.|TRBJ2-2|TRBV19
TGTGCCAGTGGGGGACGGACCACGAACACCGGGGAGCTGTTTTTT
CASGGRTTNTGELFF